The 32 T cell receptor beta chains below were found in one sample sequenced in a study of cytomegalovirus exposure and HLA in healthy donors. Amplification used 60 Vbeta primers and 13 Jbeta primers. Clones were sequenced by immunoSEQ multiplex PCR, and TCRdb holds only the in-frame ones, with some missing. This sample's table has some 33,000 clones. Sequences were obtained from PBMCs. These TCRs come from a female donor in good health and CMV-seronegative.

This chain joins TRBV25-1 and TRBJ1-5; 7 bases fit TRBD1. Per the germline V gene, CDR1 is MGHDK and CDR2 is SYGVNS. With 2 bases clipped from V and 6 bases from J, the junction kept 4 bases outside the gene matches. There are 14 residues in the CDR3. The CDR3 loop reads CASSEVTGTQPQHF. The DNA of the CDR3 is TGTGCCAGCAGTGAAGTGACAGGGACTCAGCCCCAGCATTTT.

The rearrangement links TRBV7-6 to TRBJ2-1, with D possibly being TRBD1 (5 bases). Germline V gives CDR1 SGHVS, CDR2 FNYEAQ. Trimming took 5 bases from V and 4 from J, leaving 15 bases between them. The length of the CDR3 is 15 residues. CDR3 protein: CASSNRRLEYNEQFF. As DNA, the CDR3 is TGTGCCAGCAGCAACAGGCGCCTAGAGTACAATGAGCAGTTCTTC.

The CDR3 loop is CASGLVLGTGGHEQYF. CDR3 DNA: TGTGCTAGTGGTTTGGTACTAGGGACAGGGGGCCACGAGCAGTACTTC. V gene TRBV12-5 combines with J gene TRBJ2-7; the match to TRBD1 covers 12 bases. J was trimmed by 5 bases and V by 0 bases; bases with no gene match: 5. Per the germline V gene, CDR1 is LGHNT and CDR2 is FRNRAP. The CDR3 totals 16 residues.

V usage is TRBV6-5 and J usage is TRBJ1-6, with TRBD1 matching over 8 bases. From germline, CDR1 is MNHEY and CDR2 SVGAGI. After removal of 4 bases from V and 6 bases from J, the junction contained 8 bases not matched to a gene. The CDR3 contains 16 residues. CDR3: CASSSPGQARNSPLHF. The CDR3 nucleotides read TGTGCCAGCAGTTCGCCGGGACAGGCCCGTAATTCACCCCTCCACTTT.

This CDR3 reads CASSPNQGFGNTIYF. CDR3 bases: TGTGCCAGCAGCCCGAACCAGGGTTTTGGAAACACCATATATTTT. The genes are TRBV11-2 and TRBJ1-3; D perhaps matches TRBD1 (5 bases). The CDR3 is 15 residues long. Deletions cut 5 bases from V and 3 bases from J, with 14 bases between. Germline V gene sequence: CDR1 SGHAT, CDR2 FQNNGV.

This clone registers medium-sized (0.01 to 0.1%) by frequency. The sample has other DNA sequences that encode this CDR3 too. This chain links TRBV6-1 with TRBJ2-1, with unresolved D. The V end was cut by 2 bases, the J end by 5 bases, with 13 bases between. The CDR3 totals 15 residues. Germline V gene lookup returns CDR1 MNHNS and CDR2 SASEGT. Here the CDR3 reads CASSEIAETNNEQFF. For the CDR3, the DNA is TGTGCCAGCAGTGAAATCGCGGAAACGAACAATGAGCAGTTCTTC.

CDR3 sequence reads: CASSSGQGASYEQYF. The CDR3 DNA follows: TGTGCCAGCAGCTCGGGACAGGGGGCTTCCTACGAGCAGTACTTC. The chain links TRBV7-2 to TRBJ2-5, with 12 bases matching TRBD1. The end of the DNA fits TRBJ2-7 better, so the J call may be wrong. CDR1 is SGHTA and CDR2 is FQGNSA in the germline V gene. This CDR3 has 15 amino acids.

The CDR3 loop reads CASRDRVWGEQYF. The CDR3 nucleotides are TGTGCCAGCAGGGACAGGGTATGGGGCGAGCAGTACTTC. The V gene is TRBV6-5, the J gene TRBJ2-7, with TRBD1 matching over 8 bases. The CDR3 sequence is 13 residues long. Germline V gene sequence: CDR1 MNHEY, CDR2 SVGAGI. The junction had 7 bases not matched to a gene; V was cut back by 6 bases and J by 6 bases.

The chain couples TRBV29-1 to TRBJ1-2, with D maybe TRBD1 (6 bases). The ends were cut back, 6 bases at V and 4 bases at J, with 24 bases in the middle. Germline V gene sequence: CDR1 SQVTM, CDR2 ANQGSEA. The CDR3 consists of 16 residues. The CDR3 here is CSVGGPGTRSGYGYTF. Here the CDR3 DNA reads TGCAGCGTCGGCGGCCCTGGGACAAGATCGGGCTATGGCTACACCTTC.

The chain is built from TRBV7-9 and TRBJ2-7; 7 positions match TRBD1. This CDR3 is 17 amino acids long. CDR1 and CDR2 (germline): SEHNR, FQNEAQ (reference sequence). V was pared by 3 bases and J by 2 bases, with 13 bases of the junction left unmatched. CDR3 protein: CASSFQSPQTGTYEQYF. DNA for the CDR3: TGTGCCAGCAGCTTCCAATCTCCGCAGACAGGGACCTACGAGCAGTACTTC.

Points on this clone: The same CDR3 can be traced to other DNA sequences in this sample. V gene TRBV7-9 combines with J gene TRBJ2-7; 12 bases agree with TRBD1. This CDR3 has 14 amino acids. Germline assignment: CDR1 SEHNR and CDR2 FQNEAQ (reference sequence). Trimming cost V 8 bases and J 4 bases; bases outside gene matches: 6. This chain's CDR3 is CASVPGQGAYEQYF. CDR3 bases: TGTGCCAGCGTTCCGGGACAGGGGGCGTACGAGCAGTACTTC.

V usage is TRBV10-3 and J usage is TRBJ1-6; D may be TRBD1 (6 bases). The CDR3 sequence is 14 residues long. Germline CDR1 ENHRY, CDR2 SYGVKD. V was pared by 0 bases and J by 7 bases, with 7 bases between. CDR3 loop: CAISESTGNSPLHF. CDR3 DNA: TGTGCCATCAGTGAGTCAACAGGGAATTCACCCCTCCACTTT.

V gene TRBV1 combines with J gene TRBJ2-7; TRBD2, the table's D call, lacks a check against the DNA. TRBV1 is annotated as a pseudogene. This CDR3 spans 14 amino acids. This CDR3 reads CTSSPSAGGGEQYF. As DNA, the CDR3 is TGCACCAGCAGTCCCTCGGCGGGGGGGGGCGAGCAGTACTTC.

CDR3 amino acids: CASSFRGLAGQSGTQYF. The DNA for the CDR3 is TGTGCCAGTAGCTTTAGGGGGCTAGCGGGGCAATCGGGGACCCAGTACTTC. The gene calls are TRBV19 and TRBJ2-5; TRBD2 agrees at 9 bases. From germline, CDR1 is LNHDA and CDR2 SQIVND (reference sequence). This CDR3 spans 17 amino acids. V was clipped by 6 bases and J by 7 bases; unmatched bases: 18.

CDR3 loop: CASSVATGGEGTQYF. The DNA for the CDR3 is TGTGCCAGCAGCGTAGCCACAGGGGGCGAGGGTACGCAGTATTTT. V gene TRBV9 combines with J gene TRBJ2-3; TRBD1 aligns across 9 bases. CDR3 length equals 15 residues. CDR1 is SGDLS, CDR2 YYNGEE, per germline. Trimming took 0 bases from V and 8 from J; bases not matched to a gene: 7.

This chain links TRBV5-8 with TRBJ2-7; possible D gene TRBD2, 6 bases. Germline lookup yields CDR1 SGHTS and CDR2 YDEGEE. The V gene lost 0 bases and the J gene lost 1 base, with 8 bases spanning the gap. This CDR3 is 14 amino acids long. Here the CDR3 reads CASSLGGRSYEQYF. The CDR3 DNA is TGTGCCAGCAGCTTGGGAGGGAGGTCCTACGAGCAGTACTTC.

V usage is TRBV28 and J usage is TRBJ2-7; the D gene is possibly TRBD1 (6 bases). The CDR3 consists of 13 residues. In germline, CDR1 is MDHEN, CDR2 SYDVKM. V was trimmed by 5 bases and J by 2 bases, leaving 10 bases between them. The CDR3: CASSKGTPYEQYF. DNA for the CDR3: TGTGCCAGCAGTAAAGGGACACCCTACGAGCAGTACTTC.

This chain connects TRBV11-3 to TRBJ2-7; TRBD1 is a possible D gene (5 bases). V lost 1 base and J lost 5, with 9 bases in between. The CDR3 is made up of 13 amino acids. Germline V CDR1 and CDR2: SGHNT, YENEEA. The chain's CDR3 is CASSLGGLNEQYF. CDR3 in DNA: TGTGCCAGCAGCTTAGGGGGCTTAAACGAGCAGTACTTC. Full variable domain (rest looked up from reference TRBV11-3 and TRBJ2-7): EAGVVQSPRYKIIEKKQPVAFWCNPISGHNTLYWYLQNLGQGPELLIRYENEEAVDDSQLPKDRFSAERLKGVDSTLKIQPAELGDSAVYLCASSLGGLNEQYFGPGTRLTVT.

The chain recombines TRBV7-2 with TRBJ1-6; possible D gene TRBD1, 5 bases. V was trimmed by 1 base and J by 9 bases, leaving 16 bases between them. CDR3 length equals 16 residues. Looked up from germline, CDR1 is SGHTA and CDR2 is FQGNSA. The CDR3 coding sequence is TGTGCCAGCAGCTTAGAGCGGGGGGGATTTGGTTCACCCCTCCACTTT. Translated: CASSLERGGFGSPLHF. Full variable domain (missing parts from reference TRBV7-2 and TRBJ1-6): GAGVSQSPSNKVTEKGKDVELRCDPISGHTALYWYRQSLGQGLEFLIYFQGNSAPDKSGLPSDRFSAERTGGSVSTLTIQRTQQEDSAVYLCASSLERGGFGSPLHFGNGTRLTVT.

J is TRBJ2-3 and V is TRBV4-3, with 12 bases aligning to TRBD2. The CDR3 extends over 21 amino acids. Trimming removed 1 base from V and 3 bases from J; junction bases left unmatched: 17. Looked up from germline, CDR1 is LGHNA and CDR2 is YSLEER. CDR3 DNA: TGCGCCAGCAGCCAAGGTCGGACACTAGCGGGGGGCGGACTATTAACAGATACGCAGTATTTT. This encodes CASSQGRTLAGGGLLTDTQYF.

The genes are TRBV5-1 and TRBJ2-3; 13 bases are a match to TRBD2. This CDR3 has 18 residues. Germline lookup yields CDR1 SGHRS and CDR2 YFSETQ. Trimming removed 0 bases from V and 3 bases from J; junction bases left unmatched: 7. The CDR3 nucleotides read TGCGCCAGCAGCTTGGCCGGGACTAGCGGGATATCAACAGATACGCAGTATTTT. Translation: CASSLAGTSGISTDTQYF.

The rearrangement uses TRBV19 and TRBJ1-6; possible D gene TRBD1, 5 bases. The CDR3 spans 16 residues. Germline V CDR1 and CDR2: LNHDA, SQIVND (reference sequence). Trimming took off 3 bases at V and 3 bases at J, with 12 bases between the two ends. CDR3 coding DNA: TGTGCCAGTAGTATCCCGAGACAGAACTATAATTCACCCCTCCACTTT. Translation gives CASSIPRQNYNSPLHF.

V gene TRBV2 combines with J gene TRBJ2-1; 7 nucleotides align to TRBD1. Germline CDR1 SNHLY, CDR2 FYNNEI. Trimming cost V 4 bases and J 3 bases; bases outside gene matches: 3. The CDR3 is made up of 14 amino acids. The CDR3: CASSAGQLYNEQFF. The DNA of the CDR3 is TGTGCCAGCAGTGCGGGACAGCTCTACAATGAGCAGTTCTTC.

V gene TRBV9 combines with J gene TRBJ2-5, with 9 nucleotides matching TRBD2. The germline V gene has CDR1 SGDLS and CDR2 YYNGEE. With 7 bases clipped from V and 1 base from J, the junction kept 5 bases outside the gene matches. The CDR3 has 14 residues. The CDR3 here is CASGGGGIQETQYF. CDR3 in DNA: TGTGCCAGCGGCGGGGGGGGCATCCAAGAGACCCAGTACTTC. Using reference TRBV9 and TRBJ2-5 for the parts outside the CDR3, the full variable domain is DSGVTQTPKHLITATGQRVTLRCSPRSGDLSVYWYQQSLDQGLQFLIQYYNGEERAKGNILERFSAQQFPDLHSELNLSSLELGDSALYFCASGGGGIQETQYFGPGTRLLVL.

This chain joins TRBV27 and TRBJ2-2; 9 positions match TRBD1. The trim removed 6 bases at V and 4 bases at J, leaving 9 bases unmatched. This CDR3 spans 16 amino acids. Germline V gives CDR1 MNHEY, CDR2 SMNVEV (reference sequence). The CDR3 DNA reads TGTGCCAGCAGGGGGTTACAGGGGGCGCCCACCGGGGAGCTGTTTTTT. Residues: CASRGLQGAPTGELFF.

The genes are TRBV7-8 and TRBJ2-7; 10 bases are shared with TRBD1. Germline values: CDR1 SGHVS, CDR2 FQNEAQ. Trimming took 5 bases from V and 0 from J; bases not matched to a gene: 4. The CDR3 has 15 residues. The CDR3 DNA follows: TGTGCCAGCAGCCGGGACAGGGGAAGCTCCTACGAGCAGTACTTC. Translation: CASSRDRGSSYEQYF.

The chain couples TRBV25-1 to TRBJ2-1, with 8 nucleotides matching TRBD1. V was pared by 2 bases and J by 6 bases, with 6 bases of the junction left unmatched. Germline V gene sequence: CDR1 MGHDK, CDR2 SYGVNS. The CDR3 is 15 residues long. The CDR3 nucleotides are TGTGCCAGCAGTGAAGATACGGGACAGGCCAATGAGCAGTTCTTC. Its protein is CASSEDTGQANEQFF.

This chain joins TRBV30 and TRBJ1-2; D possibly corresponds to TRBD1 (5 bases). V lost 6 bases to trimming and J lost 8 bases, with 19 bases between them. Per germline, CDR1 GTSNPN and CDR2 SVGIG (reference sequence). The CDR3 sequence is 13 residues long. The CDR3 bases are TGTGCCTGCCGCGCAGGGTTAGCGGGCGGCTACACCTTC. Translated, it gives CACRAGLAGGYTF. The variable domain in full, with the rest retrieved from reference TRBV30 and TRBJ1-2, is SQTIHQWPATLVQPVGSPLSLECTVEGTSNPNLYWYRQAAGRGLQLLFYSVGIGQISSEVPQNLSASRPQDRQFILSSKKLLLSDSGFYLCACRAGLAGGYTFGSGTRLTVV.

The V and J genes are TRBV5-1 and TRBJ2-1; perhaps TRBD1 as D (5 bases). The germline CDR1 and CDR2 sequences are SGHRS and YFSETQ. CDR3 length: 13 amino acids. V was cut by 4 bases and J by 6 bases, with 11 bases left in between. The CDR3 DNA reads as TGCGCCAGCAGCACCAGGGTCGGCAATGAGCAGTTCTTC. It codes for CASSTRVGNEQFF.

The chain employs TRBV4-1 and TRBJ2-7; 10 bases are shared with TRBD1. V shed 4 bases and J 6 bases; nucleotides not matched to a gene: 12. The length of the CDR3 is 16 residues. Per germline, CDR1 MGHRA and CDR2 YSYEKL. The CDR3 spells CASSLTGGTGAIEQYF. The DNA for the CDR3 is TGCGCCAGCAGCCTCACCGGGGGGACAGGGGCCATCGAGCAGTACTTC.

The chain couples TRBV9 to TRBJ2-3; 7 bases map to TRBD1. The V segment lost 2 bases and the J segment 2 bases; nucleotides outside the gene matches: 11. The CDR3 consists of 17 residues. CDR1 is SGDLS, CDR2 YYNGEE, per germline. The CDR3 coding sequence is TGTGCCAGCAGCGTTGGGCTAAAGACAGGGTTCACAGATACGCAGTATTTT. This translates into CASSVGLKTGFTDTQYF.

The CDR3 sequence: CASSPQGMNTEAFF. For the CDR3, the DNA is TGTGCCAGCAGCCCACAGGGGATGAACACTGAAGCTTTCTTT. The V gene is TRBV7-2, the J gene TRBJ1-1; 7 bases match TRBD1. The CDR3 length is 14 residues. With V trimmed by 5 bases and J by 0 bases, 3 bases remained unmatched. CDR1 is SGHTA, CDR2 FQGNSA, per germline. The full variable domain, in which reference TRBV7-2 and TRBJ1-1 provide the parts outside the CDR3, is GAGVSQSPSNKVTEKGKDVELRCDPISGHTALYWYRQSLGQGLEFLIYFQGNSAPDKSGLPSDRFSAERTGGSVSTLTIQRTQQEDSAVYLCASSPQGMNTEAFFGQGTRLTVV.